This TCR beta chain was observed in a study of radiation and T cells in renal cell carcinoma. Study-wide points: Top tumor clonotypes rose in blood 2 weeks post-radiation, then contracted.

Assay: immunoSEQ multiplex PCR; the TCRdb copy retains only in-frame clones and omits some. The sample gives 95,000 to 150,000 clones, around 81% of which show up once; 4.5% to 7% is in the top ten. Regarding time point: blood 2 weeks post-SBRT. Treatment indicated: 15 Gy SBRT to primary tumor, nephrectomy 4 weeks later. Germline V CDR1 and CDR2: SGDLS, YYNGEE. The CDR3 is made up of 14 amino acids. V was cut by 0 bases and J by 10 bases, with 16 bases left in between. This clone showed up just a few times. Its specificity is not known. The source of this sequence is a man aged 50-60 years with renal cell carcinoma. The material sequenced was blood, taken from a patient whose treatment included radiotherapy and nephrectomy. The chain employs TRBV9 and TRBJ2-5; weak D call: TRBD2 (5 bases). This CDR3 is CASSVEGYAGDQYF. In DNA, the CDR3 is TGTGCCAGCAGCGTAGAAGGCTACGCCGGGGACCAGTACTTC.